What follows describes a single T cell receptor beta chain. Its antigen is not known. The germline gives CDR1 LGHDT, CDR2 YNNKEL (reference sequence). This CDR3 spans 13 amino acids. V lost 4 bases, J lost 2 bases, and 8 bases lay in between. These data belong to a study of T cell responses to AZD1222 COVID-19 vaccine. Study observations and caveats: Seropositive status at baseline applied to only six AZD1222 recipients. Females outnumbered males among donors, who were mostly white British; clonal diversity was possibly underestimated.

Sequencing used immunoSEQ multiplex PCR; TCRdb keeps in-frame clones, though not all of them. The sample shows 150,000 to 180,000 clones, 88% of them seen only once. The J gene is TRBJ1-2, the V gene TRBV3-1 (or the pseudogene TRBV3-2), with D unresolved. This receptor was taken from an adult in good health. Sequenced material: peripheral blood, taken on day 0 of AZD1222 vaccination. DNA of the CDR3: TGTGCCAGCAGCCTCGGGAACAACTATGGCTACACCTTC. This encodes CASSLGNNYGYTF.